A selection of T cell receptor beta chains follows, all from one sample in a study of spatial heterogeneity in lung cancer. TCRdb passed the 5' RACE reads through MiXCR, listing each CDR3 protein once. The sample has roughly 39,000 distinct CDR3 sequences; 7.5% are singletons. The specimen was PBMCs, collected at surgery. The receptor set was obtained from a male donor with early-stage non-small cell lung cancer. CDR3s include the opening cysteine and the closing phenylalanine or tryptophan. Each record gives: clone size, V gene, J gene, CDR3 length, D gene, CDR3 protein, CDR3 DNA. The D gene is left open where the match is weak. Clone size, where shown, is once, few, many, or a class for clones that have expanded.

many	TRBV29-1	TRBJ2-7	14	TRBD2	CSVEGRGSSYEQYF	TGCAGCGTTGAAGGGCGGGGGTCCTCCTACGAGCAGTACTTC
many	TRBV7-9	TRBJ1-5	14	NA	CASSLRGSTQPQHF	TGTGCCAGCAGCTTAAGGGGAAGTACTCAGCCCCAGCATTTT
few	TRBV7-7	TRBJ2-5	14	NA	CASSLGQNEETQYF	TGTGCTAGCAGCTTAGGGCAGAATGAGGAGACCCAGTACTTC
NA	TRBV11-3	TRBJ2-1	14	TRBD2	CASSSGLAGHEQFF	TGTGCCAGCAGCTCGGGACTAGCGGGACATGAGCAGTTCTTC
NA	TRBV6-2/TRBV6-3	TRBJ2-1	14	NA	CASSYNARVGEQFF	TGTGCCAGCAGTTACAACGCCAGAGTAGGTGAGCAGTTCTTC
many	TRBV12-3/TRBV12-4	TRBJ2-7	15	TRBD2	CASSFASGGTYEQYF	TGTGCCAGCAGTTTTGCTAGCGGGGGAACCTACGAGCAGTACTTC
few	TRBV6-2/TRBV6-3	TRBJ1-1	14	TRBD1	CASSYTGGHTEAFF	TGTGCCAGCAGTTACACAGGGGGCCACACTGAAGCTTTCTTT
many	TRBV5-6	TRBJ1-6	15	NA	CASTPRSPYNSPLHF	TGTGCCAGCACCCCGCGGAGTCCCTATAATTCACCCCTCCACTTT
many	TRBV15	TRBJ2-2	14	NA	CATSYPYGYGELFF	TGTGCCACCAGCTATCCTTACGGTTACGGGGAGCTGTTTTTT
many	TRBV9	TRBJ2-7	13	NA	CASSAAGEGEQYF	TGTGCCAGCAGCGCCGCAGGGGAGGGGGAGCAGTACTTC
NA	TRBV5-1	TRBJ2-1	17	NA	CASSSTITSASYNEQFF	TGCGCCAGCAGCTCTACCATAACGTCGGCCTCCTACAATGAGCAGTTCTTC
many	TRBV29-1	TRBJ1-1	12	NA	CSGGSGGGEAFF	TGCAGCGGGGGTTCCGGGGGCGGTGAAGCTTTCTTT
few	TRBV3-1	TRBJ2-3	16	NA	CTSSLRAPHWVDTQYF	TGTACCAGCAGCCTGAGGGCTCCCCATTGGGTGGATACGCAGTATTTT
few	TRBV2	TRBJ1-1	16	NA	CASSALIGLKGTEAFF	TGTGCCAGCAGTGCCCTCATAGGCCTCAAAGGGACTGAAGCTTTCTTT
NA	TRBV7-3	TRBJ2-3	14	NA	CASSLVQYTDTQYF	TGTGCCAGCAGCTTAGTCCAGTACACAGATACGCAGTATTTT
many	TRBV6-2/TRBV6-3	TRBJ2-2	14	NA	CASRQSGDTGELFF	TGTGCCAGCAGGCAGTCGGGGGACACCGGGGAGCTGTTTTTT
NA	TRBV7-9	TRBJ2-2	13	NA	CASSLEYTGELFF	TGTGCCAGCAGCTTAGAGTACACCGGGGAGCTGTTTTTT
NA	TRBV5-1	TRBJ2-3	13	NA	CASSLRDSDTQYF	TGCGCCAGCAGCTTAAGAGACTCAGATACGCAGTATTTT
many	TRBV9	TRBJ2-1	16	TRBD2	CASSPGLAGSYNEQFF	TGTGCCAGCAGCCCTGGACTAGCGGGCTCCTACAATGAGCAGTTCTTC
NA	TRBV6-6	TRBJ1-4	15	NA	CASRPPGTLNEKLFF	TGTGCCAGCAGACCTCCCGGGACCCTTAATGAAAAACTGTTTTTT
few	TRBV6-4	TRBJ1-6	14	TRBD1	CASRPGQDNSPLHF	TGTGCCAGCAGACCGGGACAGGATAATTCACCCCTCCACTTT
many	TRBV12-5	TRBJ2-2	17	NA	CASGQITGSSSPGELFF	TGTGCTAGTGGTCAAATTACAGGGTCGTCCTCCCCCGGGGAGCTGTTTTTT
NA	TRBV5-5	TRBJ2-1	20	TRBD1	CASSLFRGSIVGQAYNEQFF	TGTGCCAGCAGCTTGTTCCGGGGTAGTATTGTGGGACAGGCGTACAATGAGCAGTTCTTC
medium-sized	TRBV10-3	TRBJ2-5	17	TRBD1	CAIGTGGPSYQQETQYF	TGTGCCATCGGGACAGGGGGCCCCTCTTACCAACAAGAGACCCAGTACTTC
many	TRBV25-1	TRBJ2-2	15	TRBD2	CASKGLAGNTGELFF	TGTGCCAGCAAGGGGCTAGCGGGCAATACCGGGGAGCTGTTTTTT
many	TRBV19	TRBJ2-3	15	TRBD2	CASSTTSGRTDTQYF	TGTGCCAGTAGTACGACTAGCGGGAGAACAGATACGCAGTATTTT
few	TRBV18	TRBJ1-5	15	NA	CASSPQGPRDQPQHF	TGTGCCAGCTCACCTCAGGGGCCTCGCGATCAGCCCCAGCATTTT
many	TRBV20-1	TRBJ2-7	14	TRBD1	CSAQPGQARYEQYF	TGCAGTGCTCAGCCGGGACAGGCTAGGTACGAGCAGTACTTC
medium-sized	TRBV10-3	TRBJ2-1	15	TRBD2	CAISGTSGGYNEQFF	TGTGCCATCTCCGGGACTAGCGGGGGATACAATGAGCAGTTCTTC
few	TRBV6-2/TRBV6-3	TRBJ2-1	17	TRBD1	CASSEYITGGEIPEQFF	TGTGCCAGCAGCGAATATATAACAGGGGGCGAAATCCCTGAGCAGTTCTTC
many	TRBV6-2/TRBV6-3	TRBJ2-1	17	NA	CASSTNSPSASYNEQFF	TGTGCCAGCAGTACAAACTCCCCTAGCGCCTCCTACAATGAGCAGTTCTTC
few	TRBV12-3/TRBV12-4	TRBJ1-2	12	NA	CASSFAGSGYTF	TGTGCCAGCAGTTTCGCCGGGAGTGGCTACACCTTC
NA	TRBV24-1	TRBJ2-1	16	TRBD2	CATSDTSGQTYNEQFF	TGTGCCACCAGTGATACTAGCGGGCAAACCTACAATGAGCAGTTCTTC
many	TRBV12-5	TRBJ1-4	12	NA	CASGLVGEKLFF	TGTGCTAGTGGTTTGGTAGGGGAAAAACTGTTTTTT
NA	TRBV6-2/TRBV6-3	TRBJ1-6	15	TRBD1	CASSYGGQGGSPLHF	TGTGCCAGCAGTTACGGGGGACAGGGAGGATCACCCCTCCACTTT
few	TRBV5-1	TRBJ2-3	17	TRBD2	CASSYTGTSGTTDTQYF	TGCGCCAGCAGTTATACCGGGACTAGCGGGACTACAGATACGCAGTATTTT
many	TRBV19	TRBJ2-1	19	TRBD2	CASSRLAGGGIPLYNEQFF	TGTGCCAGTAGTCGACTAGCGGGAGGAGGCATCCCATTATACAATGAGCAGTTCTTC
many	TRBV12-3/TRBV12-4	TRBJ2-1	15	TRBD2	CASSPAGVSYNEQFF	TGTGCCAGCAGTCCAGCGGGAGTCTCCTACAATGAGCAGTTCTTC
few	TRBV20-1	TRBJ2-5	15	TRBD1	CSARSGTAFQETQYF	TGCAGTGCTAGGTCCGGGACAGCGTTCCAAGAGACCCAGTACTTC
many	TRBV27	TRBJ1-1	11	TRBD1	CASRTGLQAFF	TGTGCCAGCAGGACAGGGTTGCAAGCTTTCTTT
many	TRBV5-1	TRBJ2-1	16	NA	CASSLGYNHPGNEQFF	TGCGCCAGCAGCTTGGGTTATAACCACCCGGGCAATGAGCAGTTCTTC
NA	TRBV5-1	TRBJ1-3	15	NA	CASSLAPSSGNTIYF	TGCGCCAGCAGCTTGGCCCCGTCCTCTGGAAACACCATATATTTT
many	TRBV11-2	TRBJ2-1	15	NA	CASSKTLATPGEQFF	TGTGCCAGCAGCAAAACCCTGGCAACACCAGGGGAGCAGTTCTTC
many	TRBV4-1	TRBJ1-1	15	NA	CASSPDSDLNTEAFF	TGCGCCAGCAGTCCTGACTCCGACTTGAACACTGAAGCTTTCTTT
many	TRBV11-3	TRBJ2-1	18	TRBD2	CASSSETGTSGRPNEQFF	TGTGCCAGCAGCTCTGAGACCGGGACTAGCGGGAGACCCAATGAGCAGTTCTTC
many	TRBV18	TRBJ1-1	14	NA	CASSTTLWGTEAFF	TGTGCCAGCTCAACAACCCTATGGGGCACTGAAGCTTTCTTT
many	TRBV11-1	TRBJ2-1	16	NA	CASSVLTGSSYNEQFF	TGTGCCAGCAGCGTACTTACCGGGAGCTCCTACAATGAGCAGTTCTTC
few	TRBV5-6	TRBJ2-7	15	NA	CASSSRRTGSYEQYF	TGTGCCAGCAGCTCCCGCCGAACTGGTTCCTACGAGCAGTACTTC
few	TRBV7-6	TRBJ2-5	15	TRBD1	CASSSRPGQVETQYF	TGTGCCAGCAGTTCTCGACCTGGACAGGTGGAGACCCAGTACTTC
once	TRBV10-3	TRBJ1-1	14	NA	CAIRAIHGDAEAFF	TGTGCCATTCGGGCGATCCATGGGGACGCTGAAGCTTTCTTT